The entry below gives a single T cell receptor beta chain sequence along with its context. The protocol was immunoSEQ multiplex PCR, while the TCRdb copy is restricted to in-frame clones and leaves out a portion. The sample shows just under 60,000 clones, over 70% of them seen only once. These data come from a study of radiotherapy plus CTLA-4 blockade in lung cancer. This TCR came from a human donor with non-small cell lung cancer who had a partial response to radiotherapy plus ipilimumab. Specimen: peripheral blood, collected from a patient treated with radiotherapy plus ipilimumab.

CDR3 protein: CSVALGQDYEQYF. The CDR3 region has the DNA TGCAGCGTTGCGTTAGGACAGGACTACGAGCAGTACTTC. The J gene is TRBJ2-7, the V gene TRBV29-1, with 7 bases aligning to TRBD1. The germline V gene has CDR1 SQVTM and CDR2 ANQGSEA. This CDR3 is built from 13 residues. V lost 4 bases and J lost 3; bases outside the gene matches: 6.